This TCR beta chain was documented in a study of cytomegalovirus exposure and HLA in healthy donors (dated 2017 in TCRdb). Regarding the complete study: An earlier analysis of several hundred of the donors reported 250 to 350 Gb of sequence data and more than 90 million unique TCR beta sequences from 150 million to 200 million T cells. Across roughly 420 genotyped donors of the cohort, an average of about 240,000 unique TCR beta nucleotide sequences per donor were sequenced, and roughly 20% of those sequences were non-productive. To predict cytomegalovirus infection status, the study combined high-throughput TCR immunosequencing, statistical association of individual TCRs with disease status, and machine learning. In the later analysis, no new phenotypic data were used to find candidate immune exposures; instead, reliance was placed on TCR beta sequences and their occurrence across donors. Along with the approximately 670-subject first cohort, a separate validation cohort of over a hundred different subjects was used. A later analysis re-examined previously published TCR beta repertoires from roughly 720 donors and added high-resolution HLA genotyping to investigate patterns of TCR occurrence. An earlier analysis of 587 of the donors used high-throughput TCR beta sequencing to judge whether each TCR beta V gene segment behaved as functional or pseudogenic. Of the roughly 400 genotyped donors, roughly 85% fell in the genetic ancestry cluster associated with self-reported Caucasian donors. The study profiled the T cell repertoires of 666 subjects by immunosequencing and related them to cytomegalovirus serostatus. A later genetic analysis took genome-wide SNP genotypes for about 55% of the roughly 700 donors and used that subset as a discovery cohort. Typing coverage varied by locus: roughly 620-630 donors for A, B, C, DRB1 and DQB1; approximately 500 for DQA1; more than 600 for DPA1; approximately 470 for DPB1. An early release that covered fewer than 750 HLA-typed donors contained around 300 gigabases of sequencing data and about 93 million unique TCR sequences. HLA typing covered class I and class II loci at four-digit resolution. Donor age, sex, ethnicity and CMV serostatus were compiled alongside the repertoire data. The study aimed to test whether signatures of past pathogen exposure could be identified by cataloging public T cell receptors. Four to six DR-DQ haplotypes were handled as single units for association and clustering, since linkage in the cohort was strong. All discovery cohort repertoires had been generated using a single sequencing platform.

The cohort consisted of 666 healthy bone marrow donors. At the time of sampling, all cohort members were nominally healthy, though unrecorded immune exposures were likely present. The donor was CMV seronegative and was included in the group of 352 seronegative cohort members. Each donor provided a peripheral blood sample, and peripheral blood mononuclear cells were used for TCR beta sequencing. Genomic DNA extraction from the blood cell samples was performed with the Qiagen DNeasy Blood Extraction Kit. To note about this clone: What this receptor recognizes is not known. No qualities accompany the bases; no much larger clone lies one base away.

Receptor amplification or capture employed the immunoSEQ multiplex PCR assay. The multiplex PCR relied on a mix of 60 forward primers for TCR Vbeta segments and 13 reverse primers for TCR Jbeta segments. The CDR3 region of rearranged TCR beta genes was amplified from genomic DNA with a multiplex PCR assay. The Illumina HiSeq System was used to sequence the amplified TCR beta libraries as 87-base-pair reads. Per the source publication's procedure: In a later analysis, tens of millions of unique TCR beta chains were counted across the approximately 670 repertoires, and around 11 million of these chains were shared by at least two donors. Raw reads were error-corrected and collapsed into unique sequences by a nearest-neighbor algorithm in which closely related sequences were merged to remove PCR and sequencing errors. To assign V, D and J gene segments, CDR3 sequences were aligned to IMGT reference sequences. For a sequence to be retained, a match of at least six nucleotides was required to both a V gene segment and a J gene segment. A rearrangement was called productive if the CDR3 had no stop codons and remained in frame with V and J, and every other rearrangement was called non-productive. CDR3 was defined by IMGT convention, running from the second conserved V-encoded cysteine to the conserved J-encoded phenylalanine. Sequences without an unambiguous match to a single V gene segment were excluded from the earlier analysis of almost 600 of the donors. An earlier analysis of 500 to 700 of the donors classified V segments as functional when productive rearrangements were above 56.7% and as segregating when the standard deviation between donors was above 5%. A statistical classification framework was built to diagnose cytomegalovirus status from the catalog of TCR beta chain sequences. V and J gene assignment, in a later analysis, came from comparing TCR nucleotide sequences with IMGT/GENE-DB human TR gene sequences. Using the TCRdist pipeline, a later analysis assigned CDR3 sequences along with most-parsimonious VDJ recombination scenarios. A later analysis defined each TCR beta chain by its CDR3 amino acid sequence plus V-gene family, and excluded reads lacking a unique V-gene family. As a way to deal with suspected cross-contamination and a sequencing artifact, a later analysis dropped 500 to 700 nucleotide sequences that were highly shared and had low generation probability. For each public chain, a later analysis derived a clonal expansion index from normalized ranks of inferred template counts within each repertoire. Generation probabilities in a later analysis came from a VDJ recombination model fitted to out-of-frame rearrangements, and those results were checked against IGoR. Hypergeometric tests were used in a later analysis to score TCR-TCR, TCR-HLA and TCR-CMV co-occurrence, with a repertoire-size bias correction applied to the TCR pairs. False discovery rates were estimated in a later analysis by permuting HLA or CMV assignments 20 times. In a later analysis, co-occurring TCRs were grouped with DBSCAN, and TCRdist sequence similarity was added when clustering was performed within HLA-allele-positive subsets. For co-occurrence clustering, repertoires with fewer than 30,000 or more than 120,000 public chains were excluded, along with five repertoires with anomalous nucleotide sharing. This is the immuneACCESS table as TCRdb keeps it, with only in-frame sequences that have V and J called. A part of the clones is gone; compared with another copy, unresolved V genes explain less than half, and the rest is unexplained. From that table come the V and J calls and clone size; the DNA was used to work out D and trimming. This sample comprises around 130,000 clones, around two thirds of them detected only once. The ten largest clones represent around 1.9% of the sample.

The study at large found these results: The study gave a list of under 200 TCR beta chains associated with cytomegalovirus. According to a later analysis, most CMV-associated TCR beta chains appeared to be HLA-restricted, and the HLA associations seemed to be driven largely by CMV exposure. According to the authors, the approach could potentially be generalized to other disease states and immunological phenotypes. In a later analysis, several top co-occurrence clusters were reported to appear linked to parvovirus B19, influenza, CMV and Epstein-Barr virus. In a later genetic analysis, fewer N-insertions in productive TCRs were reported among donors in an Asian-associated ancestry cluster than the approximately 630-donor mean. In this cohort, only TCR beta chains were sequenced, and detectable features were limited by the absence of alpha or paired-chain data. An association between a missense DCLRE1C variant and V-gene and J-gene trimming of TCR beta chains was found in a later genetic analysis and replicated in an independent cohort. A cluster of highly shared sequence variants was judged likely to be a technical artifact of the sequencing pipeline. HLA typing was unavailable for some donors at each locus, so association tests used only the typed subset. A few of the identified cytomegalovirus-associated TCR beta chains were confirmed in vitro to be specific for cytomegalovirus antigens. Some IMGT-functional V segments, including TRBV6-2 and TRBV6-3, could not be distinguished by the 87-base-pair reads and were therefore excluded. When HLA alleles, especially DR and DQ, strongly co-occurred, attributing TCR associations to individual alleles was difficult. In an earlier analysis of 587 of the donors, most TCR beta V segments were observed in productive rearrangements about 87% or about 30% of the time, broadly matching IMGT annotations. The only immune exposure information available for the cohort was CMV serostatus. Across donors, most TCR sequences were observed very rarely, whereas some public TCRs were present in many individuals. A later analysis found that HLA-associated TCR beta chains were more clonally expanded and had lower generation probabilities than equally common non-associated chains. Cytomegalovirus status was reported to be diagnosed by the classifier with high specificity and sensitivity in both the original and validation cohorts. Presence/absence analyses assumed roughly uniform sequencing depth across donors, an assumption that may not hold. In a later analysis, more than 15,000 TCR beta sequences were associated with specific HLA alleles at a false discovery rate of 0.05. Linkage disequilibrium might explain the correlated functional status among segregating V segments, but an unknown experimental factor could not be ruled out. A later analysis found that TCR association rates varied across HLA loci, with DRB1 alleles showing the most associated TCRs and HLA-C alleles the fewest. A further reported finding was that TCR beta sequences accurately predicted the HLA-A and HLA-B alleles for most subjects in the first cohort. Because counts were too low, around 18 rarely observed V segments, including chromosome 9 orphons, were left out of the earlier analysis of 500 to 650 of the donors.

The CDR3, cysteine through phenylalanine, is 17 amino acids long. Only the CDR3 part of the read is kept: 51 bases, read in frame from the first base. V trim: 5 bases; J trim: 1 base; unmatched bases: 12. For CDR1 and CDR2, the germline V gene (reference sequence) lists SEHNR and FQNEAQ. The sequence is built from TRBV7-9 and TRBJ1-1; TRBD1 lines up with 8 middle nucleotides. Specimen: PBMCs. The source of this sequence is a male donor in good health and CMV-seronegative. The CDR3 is CASSQRQGPVRNTEAFF. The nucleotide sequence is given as TGTGCCAGCAGCCAGAGACAGGGGCCGGTTCGGAACACTGAAGCTTTCTTT.